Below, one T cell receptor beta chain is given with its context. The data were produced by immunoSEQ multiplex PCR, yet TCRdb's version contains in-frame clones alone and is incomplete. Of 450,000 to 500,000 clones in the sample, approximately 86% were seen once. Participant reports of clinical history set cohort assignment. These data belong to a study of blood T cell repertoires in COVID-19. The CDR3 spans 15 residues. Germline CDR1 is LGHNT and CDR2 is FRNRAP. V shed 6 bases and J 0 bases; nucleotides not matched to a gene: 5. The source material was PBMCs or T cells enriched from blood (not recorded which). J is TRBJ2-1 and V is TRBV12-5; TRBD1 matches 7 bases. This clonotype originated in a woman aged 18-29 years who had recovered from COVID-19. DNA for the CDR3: TGTGCTAGTGGGCAGGGACAGAGCTCCTACAATGAGCAGTTCTTC. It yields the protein CASGQGQSSYNEQFF.